This TCR beta chain emerged from a study of T cell responses to AZD1222 COVID-19 vaccine. TCRdb's table, derived via immunoSEQ multiplex PCR, lists solely in-frame clones and lacks some. The table records just under 75,000 clones, 80% of them present only once. As regards this clone: Its antigen is as yet unknown.

Overall study findings and caveats: There were repertoire samples only from the period after the peak T cell response.

CDR3 size: 17 residues. The V gene's germline CDR1 is SNHLY and CDR2 FYNNEI. V shed 4 bases and J 2 bases; nucleotides not matched to a gene: 8. The chain carries TRBV2 and TRBJ1-3, with TRBD1 identical over 10 bases. This specimen was peripheral blood, taken 28 days after the second AZD1222 dose. The origin of this receptor is an adult who received the AZD1222 COVID-19 vaccine. The CDR3 DNA follows: TGTGCCAGCAGTGGGCTTGGGACAGGGGTTCCTGGAAACACCATATATTTT. Translated, it gives CASSGLGTGVPGNTIYF.